This T cell receptor beta chain emerged from a study of T cells in localized non-small cell lung cancer. In the case of this clone: Antigen: not known.

Study-level findings and limits: Median around 56 top-100 tumor clones were shared with paired adjacent lung. There was higher T cell clonality in uninvolved adjacent lung than in tumor, and it was highest there. Investigators sequenced only a single tumor region, leaving heterogeneity possible.

The protocol was immunoSEQ multiplex PCR, while the TCRdb copy is restricted to in-frame clones and leaves out a portion. The table lists around 25,000 clones, 86% of them singletons. The source is a female donor older than 55 with stage I lung adenocarcinoma. The sample was peripheral blood, taken before any cancer treatment.

CDR3 DNA sequence: TGTGCCAGCAGCTCAGGGACAGCCAACACTGAAGCTTTCTTT. It translates to CASSSGTANTEAFF. The genes are TRBV7-3 and TRBJ1-1, with TRBD1 matching 7 bases. Unmatched junction bases numbered 4, after V lost 4 bases and J lost 2 bases. The CDR3 totals 14 residues. The V gene's germline CDR1 is SGHTA and CDR2 FQGTGA.